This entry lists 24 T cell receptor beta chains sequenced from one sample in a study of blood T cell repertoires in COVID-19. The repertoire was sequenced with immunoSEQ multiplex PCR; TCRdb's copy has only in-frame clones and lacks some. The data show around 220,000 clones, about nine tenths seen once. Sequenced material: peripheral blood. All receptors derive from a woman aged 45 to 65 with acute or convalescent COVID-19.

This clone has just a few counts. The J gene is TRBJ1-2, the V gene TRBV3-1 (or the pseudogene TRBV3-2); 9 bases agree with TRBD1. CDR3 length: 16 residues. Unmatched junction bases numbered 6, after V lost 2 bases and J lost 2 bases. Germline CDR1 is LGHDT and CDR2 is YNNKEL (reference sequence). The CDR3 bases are TGTGCCAGCAGCCAAAACAGGGGGCGTGGGAACTATGGCTACACCTTC. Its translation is CASSQNRGRGNYGYTF.

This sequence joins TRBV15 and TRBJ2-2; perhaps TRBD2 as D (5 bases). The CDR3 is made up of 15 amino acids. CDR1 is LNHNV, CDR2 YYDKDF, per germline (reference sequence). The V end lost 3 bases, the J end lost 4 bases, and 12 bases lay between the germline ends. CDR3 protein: CATSRVLASTGELFF. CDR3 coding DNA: TGTGCCACCAGCAGGGTCCTAGCCAGCACCGGGGAGCTGTTTTTT.

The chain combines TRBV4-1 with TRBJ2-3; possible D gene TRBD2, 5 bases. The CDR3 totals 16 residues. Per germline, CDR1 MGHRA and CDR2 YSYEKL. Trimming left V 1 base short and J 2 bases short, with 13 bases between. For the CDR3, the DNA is TGCGCCAGCAGCCAAGTCCCTAGCCGAGACACAGATACGCAGTATTTT. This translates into CASSQVPSRDTDTQYF.

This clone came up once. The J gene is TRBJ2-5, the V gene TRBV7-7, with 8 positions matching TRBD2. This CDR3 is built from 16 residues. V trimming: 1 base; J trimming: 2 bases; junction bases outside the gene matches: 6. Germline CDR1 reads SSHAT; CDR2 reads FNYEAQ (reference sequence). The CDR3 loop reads CASSLGPASGQETQYF. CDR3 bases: TGTGCCAGCAGCTTAGGGCCGGCTAGCGGGCAAGAGACCCAGTACTTC. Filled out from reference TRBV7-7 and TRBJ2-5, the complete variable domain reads GAGVSQSPRYKVTKRGQDVTLRCDPISSHATLYWYQQALGQGPEFLTYFNYEAQPDKSGLPSDRFSAERPEGSISTLTIQRTEQRDSAMYRCASSLGPASGQETQYFGPGTRLLVL.

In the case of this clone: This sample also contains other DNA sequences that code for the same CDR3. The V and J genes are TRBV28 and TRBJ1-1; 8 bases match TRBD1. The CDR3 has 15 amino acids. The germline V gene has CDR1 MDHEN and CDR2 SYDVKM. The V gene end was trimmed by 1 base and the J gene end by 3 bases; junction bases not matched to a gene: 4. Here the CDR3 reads CASSLYQGAYTEAFF. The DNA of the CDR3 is TGTGCCAGCAGTTTATATCAGGGGGCTTACACTGAAGCTTTCTTT.

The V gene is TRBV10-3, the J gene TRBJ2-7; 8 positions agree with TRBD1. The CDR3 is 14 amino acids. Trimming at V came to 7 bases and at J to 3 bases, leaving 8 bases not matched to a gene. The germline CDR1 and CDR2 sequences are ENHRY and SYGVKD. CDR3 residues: CAINTRGQGYEQYF. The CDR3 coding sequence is TGTGCCATCAACACCAGGGGGCAGGGCTACGAGCAGTACTTC.

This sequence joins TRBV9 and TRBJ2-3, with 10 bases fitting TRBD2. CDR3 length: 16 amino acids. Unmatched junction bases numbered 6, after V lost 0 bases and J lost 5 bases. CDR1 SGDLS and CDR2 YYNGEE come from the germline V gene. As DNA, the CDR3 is TGTGCCAGCAGCGTAGTAAGCGGGGGGGCCAGAGATACGCAGTATTTT. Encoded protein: CASSVVSGGARDTQYF.

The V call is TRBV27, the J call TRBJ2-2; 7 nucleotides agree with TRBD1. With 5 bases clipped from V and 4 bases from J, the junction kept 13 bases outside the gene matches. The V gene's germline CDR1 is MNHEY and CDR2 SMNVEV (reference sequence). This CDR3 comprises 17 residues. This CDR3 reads CASSDTPGQTLTGELFF. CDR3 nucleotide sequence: TGTGCCAGCAGTGACACCCCGGGACAGACTCTCACCGGGGAGCTGTTTTTT.

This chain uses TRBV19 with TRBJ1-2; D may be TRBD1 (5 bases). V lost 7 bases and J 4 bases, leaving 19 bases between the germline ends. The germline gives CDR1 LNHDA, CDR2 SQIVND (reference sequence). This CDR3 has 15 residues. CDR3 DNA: TGTGCCAGTACCCCCAGCGTCGCGGGGGTCTATGGCTACACCTTC. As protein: CASTPSVAGVYGYTF. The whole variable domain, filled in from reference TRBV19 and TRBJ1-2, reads DGGITQSPKYLFRKEGQNVTLSCEQNLNHDAMYWYRQDPGQGLRLIYYSQIVNDFQKGDIAEGYSVSREKKESFPLTVTSAQKNPTAFYLCASTPSVAGVYGYTFGSGTRLTVV.

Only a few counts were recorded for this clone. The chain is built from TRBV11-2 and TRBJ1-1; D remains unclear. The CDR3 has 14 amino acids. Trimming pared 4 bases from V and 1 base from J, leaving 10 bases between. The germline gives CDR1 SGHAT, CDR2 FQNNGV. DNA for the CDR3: TGTGCCAGCAGCTCTAGAACACAGAACACTGAAGCTTTCTTT. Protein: CASSSRTQNTEAFF. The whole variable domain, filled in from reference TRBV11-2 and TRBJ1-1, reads EAGVAQSPRYKIIEKRQSVAFWCNPISGHATLYWYQQILGQGPKLLIQFQNNGVVDDSQLPKDRFSAERLKGVDSTLKIQPAKLEDSAVYLCASSSRTQNTEAFFGQGTRLTVV.

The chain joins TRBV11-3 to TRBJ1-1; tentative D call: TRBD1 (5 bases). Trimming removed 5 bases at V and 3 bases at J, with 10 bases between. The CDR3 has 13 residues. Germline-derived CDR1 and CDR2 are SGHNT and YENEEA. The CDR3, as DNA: TGTGCCAGCAGCGCCGTCAGGGACACTGAAGCTTTCTTT. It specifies CASSAVRDTEAFF.

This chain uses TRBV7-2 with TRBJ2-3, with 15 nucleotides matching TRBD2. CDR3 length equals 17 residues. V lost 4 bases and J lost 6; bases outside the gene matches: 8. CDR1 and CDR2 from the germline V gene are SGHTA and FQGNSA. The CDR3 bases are TGTGCCAGCAGCTCCGGACTAGCGGGAGGGAGTTGGGATACGCAGTATTTT. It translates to CASSSGLAGGSWDTQYF. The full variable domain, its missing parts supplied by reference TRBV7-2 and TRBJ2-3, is GAGVSQSPSNKVTEKGKDVELRCDPISGHTALYWYRQSLGQGLEFLIYFQGNSAPDKSGLPSDRFSAERTGGSVSTLTIQRTQQEDSAVYLCASSSGLAGGSWDTQYFGPGTRLTVL.

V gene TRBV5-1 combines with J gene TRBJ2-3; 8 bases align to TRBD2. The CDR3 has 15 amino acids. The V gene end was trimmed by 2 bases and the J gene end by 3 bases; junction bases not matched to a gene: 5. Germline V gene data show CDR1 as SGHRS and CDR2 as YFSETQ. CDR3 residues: CASSLLAVLTDTQYF. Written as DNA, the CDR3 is TGCGCCAGCAGCTTACTAGCGGTACTGACAGATACGCAGTATTTT.

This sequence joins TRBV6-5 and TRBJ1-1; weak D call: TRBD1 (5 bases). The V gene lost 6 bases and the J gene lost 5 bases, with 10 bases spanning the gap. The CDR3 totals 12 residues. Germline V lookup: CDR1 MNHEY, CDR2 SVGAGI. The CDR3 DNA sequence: TGTGCCAGCAGGGGGCTTTGGACTGAAGCTTTCTTT. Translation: CASRGLWTEAFF.

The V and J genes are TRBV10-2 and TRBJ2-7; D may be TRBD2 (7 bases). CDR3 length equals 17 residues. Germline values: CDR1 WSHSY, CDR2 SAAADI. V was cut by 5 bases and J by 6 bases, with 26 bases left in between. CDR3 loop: CASSYPKAGADRGEQYF. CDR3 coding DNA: TGCGCCAGCAGTTACCCCAAGGCGGGGGCCGACCGAGGCGAGCAGTACTTC.

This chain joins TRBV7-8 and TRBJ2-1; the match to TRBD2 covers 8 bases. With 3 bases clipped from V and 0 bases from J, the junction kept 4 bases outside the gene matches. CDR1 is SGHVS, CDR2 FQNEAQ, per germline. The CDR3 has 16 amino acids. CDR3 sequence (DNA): TGTGCCAGCAGCTTTCTGGGACTAGTCTCCTACAATGAGCAGTTCTTC. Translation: CASSFLGLVSYNEQFF.

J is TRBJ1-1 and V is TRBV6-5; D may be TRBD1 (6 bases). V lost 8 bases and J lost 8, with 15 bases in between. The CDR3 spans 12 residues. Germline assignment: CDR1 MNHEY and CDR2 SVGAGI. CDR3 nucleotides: TGTGCCAGCCGGACAGATACAGAAGAAGCTTTCTTT. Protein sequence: CASRTDTEEAFF.

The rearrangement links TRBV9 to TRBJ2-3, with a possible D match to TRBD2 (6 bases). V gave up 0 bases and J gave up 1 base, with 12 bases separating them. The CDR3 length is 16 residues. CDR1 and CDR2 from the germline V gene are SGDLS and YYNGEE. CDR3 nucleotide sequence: TGTGCCAGCAGCGTAGGGAGGGGAGGAGGCACAGATACGCAGTATTTT. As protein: CASSVGRGGGTDTQYF.

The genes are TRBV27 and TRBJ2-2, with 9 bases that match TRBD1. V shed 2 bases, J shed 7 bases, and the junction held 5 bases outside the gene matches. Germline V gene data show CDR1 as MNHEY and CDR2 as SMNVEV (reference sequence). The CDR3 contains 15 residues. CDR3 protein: CASSLAQGAVGELFF. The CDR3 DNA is TGTGCCAGCAGTTTAGCACAGGGGGCGGTCGGGGAGCTGTTTTTT.

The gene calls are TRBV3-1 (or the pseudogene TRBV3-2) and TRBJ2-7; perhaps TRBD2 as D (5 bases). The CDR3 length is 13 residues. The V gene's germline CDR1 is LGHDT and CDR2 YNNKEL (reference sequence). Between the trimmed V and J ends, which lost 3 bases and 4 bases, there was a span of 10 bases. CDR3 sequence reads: CASSQRVQYEQYF. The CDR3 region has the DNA TGTGCCAGCAGCCAGAGGGTCCAATACGAGCAGTACTTC.

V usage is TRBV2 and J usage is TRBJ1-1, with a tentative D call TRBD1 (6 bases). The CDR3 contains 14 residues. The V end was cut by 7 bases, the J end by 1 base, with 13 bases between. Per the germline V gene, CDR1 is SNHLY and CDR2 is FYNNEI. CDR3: CASTVDSTNTEAFF. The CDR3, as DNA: TGTGCCAGCACTGTGGACAGTACGAACACTGAAGCTTTCTTT.

The DNA of the CDR3 is TGTGCCAGCAGCCAACCGCCCGGGATGAATGAGCAGTTCTTC. Protein product: CASSQPPGMNEQFF. V is TRBV3-1 (or the pseudogene TRBV3-2) and J is TRBJ2-1, with D possibly being TRBD2 (5 bases). The V end lost 2 bases, the J end lost 7 bases, and 12 bases lay between the germline ends. The CDR3 runs to 14 residues. Germline assignment: CDR1 LGHDT and CDR2 YNNKEL (reference sequence).

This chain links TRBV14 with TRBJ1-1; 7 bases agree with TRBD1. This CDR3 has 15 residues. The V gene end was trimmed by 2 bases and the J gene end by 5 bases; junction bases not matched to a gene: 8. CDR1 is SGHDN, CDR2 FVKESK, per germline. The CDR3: CASSQRQGVSTEAFF. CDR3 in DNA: TGTGCCAGCAGCCAACGCCAGGGGGTGTCTACTGAAGCTTTCTTT.

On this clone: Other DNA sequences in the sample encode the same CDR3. Here the CDR3 reads CASSQGLYGYTF. CDR3 DNA: TGTGCCAGCAGCCAGGGCCTCTATGGCTACACCTTC. The chain has TRBV3-1 (or the pseudogene TRBV3-2) and TRBJ1-2; D gene uncertain. V was cut by 3 bases and J by 4 bases, with 6 bases left in between. Germline assignment: CDR1 LGHDT and CDR2 YNNKEL (reference sequence). CDR3 length equals 12 residues.